This T cell receptor beta chain was captured by sequencing in a study of spatial heterogeneity in lung cancer. Study as a whole: There were consistently more beta-chain sequences detected than alpha-chain sequences. TCR and UMI combinations that were unique each appeared, on average, more than ten times in raw reads.

Time point reported: sample taken at primary tumor resection. The input material, whole RNA from tumor, nontumor lung or frozen PBMC, was sequenced unsorted. In the library, each TCR cDNA molecule bore its own unique molecular identifier. TCRdb reprocessed the 5' RACE reads with MiXCR, giving one entry per CDR3 protein. The sample lists approximately 2,500 distinct CDR3 sequences; about 4.4% were seen once. This clonotype rates as medium-sized. The specimen was normal lung tissue next to the tumor, collected at surgery. The TCR originated in a female donor with early-stage non-small cell lung cancer.

In DNA form, the CDR3 reads TGTGCCAGCAGACTGAGTGGAAACACCATATATTTT. Translated: CASRLSGNTIYF. The J gene is TRBJ1-3, the V gene TRBV12-3 or TRBV12-4; unclear D gene. The CDR3 totals 12 residues. V was cut by 6 bases and J by 3 bases, with 6 bases left in between.